This entry concerns a single T cell receptor beta chain. V was pared by 7 bases and J by 6 bases, with 11 bases of the junction left unmatched. This CDR3 has 13 residues. Germline assignment: CDR1 SQVTM and CDR2 ANQGSEA. As handled by the study authors: Estimation of nucleated cell counts was performed using reference gene primer amplification. Some clones are missing from TCRdb's copy, which holds only in-frame ones; the method was immunoSEQ multiplex PCR. That table gives V, J and clone size, and the DNA gave D and trimming. The data show roughly 250,000 clones, about 80% seen once. This sample was taken from a study of blood T cell repertoires in COVID-19. The wider study: COVID-19 samples, acute and convalescent, were from the United States, Italy and Spain.

Sequencing was performed on peripheral blood. The chain couples TRBV29-1 to TRBJ2-7; TRBD2 agrees at 8 bases. This TCR derives from a woman of 80 years or more with acute or convalescent COVID-19. The CDR3 sequence is CSAGSGRASEQYF. The CDR3 coding sequence is TGCAGCGCCGGCAGCGGGAGAGCTTCCGAGCAGTACTTC.